This T cell receptor beta chain originates from a study of cytomegalovirus exposure and HLA in healthy donors. Study-wide results and caveats: Within the data, a cluster of highly shared sequence variants was likely a sequencing artifact.

PCR employed 60 Vbeta and 13 Jbeta primers. Sequenced by immunoSEQ multiplex PCR; TCRdb stores in-frame clones only, minus some. The data contain 110,000 or so clones, approximately 70% of them singletons. The CDR3 is 14 amino acids. V shed 7 bases and J shed 4 bases, with 15 bases lying between them. The germline CDR1 and CDR2 sequences are SEHNR and FQNEAQ (reference sequence). Turning to this clone: Its antigen is unknown.

What was sequenced was PBMCs. The TCR was taken from a man aged 40-49 years in good health and CMV-seronegative. The chain is built from TRBV7-9 and TRBJ2-3; weak D call: TRBD2 (6 bases). CDR3 coding DNA: TGTGCCAGCAACACCTGGGACTGGTCAGATACGCAGTATTTT. Translated: CASNTWDWSDTQYF. The full variable domain, its missing parts supplied by reference TRBV7-9 and TRBJ2-3, is DTGVSQNPRHKITKRGQNVTFRCDPISEHNRLYWYRQTLGQGPEFLTYFQNEAQLEKSRLLSDRFSAERPKGSFSTLEIQRTEQGDSAMYLCASNTWDWSDTQYFGPGTRLTVL.